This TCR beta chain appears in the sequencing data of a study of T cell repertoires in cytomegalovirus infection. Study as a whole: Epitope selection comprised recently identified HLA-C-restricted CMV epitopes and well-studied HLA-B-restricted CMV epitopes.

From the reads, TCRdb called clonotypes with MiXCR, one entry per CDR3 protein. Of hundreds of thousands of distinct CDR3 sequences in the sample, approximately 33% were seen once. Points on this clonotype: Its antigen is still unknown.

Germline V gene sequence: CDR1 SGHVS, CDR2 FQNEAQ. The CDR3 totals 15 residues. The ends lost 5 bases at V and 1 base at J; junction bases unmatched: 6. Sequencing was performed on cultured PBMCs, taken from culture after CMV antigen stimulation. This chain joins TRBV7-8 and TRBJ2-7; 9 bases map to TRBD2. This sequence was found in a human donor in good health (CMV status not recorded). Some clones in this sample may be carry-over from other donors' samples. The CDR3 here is CASSRIAGESYEQYF. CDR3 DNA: TGTGCCAGCAGCCGAATAGCGGGAGAGTCCTACGAGCAGTACTTC.